These 14 T cell receptor beta chains were sequenced from one sample in a study of response to subunit inactivated influenza vaccine. One entry per CDR3 protein, called by TCRdb with MiXCR from the RT-PCR reads. The table shows approximately 530,000 distinct CDR3 sequences, with 7.5% to 8.5% occurring only once. Material: PBMCs from blood, obtained less than 30 months after vaccination. The receptors stem from a man between 50 and 75 years old who received an inactivated influenza vaccine.

In this sample, this clonotype turned up a few times. This rearrangement joins TRBV29-1 to TRBJ2-1; weak D call: TRBD2 (6 bases). The CDR3 extends over 11 amino acids. The germline CDR1 and CDR2 sequences are SQVTM and ANQGSEA. The V gene lost 7 bases and the J gene lost 5 bases, with 9 bases spanning the gap. The CDR3 region is CSGKRDNEQFF. CDR3 bases: TGCAGCGGCAAGCGGGACAATGAGCAGTTCTTC.

This clonotype appeared a few times. The V call is TRBV20-1, the J call TRBJ1-1; D unresolved. The CDR3 extends over 13 amino acids. The V end lost 5 bases, the J end lost 5 bases, and 15 bases lay between the germline ends. Germline assignment: CDR1 DFQATT and CDR2 SNEGSKA (reference sequence). The chain's CDR3 is CSAPRGDNTEAFF. The CDR3 nucleotides read TGCAGTGCTCCTCGCGGAGATAATACTGAAGCTTTCTTT.

This clonotype was seen at least ten times. One junction end does not reproduce the germline sequence, and a read error may be involved. V is TRBV7-7 and J is TRBJ2-7; D is uncertain. The germline CDR1 and CDR2 sequences are SSHAT and FNYEAQ (reference sequence). The CDR3 has 13 amino acids. The CDR3 loop reads CASSLERMGEQYF. The CDR3 region has the DNA TGTGCTAGCAGCTTAGAGAGGATGGGGGAGCAGTACTTC. Combining the CDR3 with reference TRBV7-7 and TRBJ2-7 gives the whole variable domain GAGVSQSPRYKVTKRGQDVTLRCDPISSHATLYWYQQALGQGPEFLTYFNYEAQPDKSGLPSDRFSAERPEGSISTLTIQRTEQRDSAMYRCASSLERMGEQYFGPGTRLTVT.

In its sample, this clonotype was seen a few times. The genes are TRBV4-3 and TRBJ2-2, with 12 bases lining up with TRBD2. The CDR3 consists of 15 residues. The germline V gene has CDR1 LGHNA and CDR2 YSLEER. J gave up 8 bases and V 3 bases, and 4 bases lay outside the gene matches. The CDR3 DNA reads TGCGCCAGCAGCCAGGTTGGACTAGCGGGAGGGGAGCTGTTTTTT. Translating it yields CASSQVGLAGGELFF.

This clonotype was picked up a small number of times. The chain has TRBV3-1 and TRBJ2-2, with D unclear. CDR1 is LGHDT and CDR2 is YNNKEL in the germline V gene (reference sequence). Trimming stripped 2 bases from V and 1 base from J, with 5 bases between. This CDR3 contains 14 residues. The chain's CDR3 is CASSQSVNTGELFF. The CDR3 DNA reads TGTGCCAGCAGCCAATCGGTGAACACCGGGGAGCTGTTTTTT.

This clonotype has a handful of counts. The chain employs TRBV20-1 and TRBJ2-2; TRBD2 agrees at 8 bases. Germline loops: CDR1 DFQATT, CDR2 SNEGSKA (reference sequence). The CDR3 spans 15 residues. Trimming removed 5 bases from V and 7 bases from J; junction bases left unmatched: 12. CDR3 sequence (DNA): TGCAGTGCTCCGCGGAGCGGGAGAGGGATCGGGGAGCTGTTTTTT. Translating gives CSAPRSGRGIGELFF.

This clonotype was recorded many times. V gene TRBV7-2 combines with J gene TRBJ1-3; perhaps TRBD1 as D (6 bases). The V gene lost 6 bases and the J gene lost 0 bases, with 9 bases spanning the gap. The germline CDR1 and CDR2 sequences are SGHTA and FQGNSA. The length of the CDR3 is 14 residues. CDR3 DNA: TGTGCCAGCAGACAGGGACCCTCTGGAAACACCATATATTTT. It yields the protein CASRQGPSGNTIYF. Full variable domain (rest looked up from reference TRBV7-2 and TRBJ1-3): GAGVSQSPSNKVTEKGKDVELRCDPISGHTALYWYRQSLGQGLEFLIYFQGNSAPDKSGLPSDRFSAERTGGSVSTLTIQRTQQEDSAVYLCASRQGPSGNTIYFGEGSWLTVV.

This clonotype was observed a handful of times. The chain uses TRBV27 and TRBJ1-2; 7 positions agree with TRBD1. V was pared by 4 bases and J by 3 bases, with 14 bases of the junction left unmatched. This CDR3 is 17 amino acids long. Germline V lookup: CDR1 MNHEY, CDR2 SMNVEV (reference sequence). CDR3: CASSSRQGLTTHYGYTF. CDR3 DNA: TGTGCCAGCAGTTCCCGACAGGGTCTAACAACCCACTATGGCTACACCTTC.

This clonotype has only a few counts. The gene calls are TRBV12-3 or TRBV12-4 and TRBJ1-1; D unresolved. CDR3 size: 13 residues. The V gene lost 2 bases and the J gene lost 2 bases, with 6 bases spanning the gap. The CDR3 sequence is CASSLMVNTEAFF. In nucleotides, the CDR3 is TGTGCCAGCAGTTTAATGGTTAACACTGAAGCTTTCTTT.

This clonotype was detected many times. The chain recombines TRBV4-1 with TRBJ1-1, with 8 nucleotides matching TRBD1. The CDR3 is made up of 14 amino acids. With V trimmed by 2 bases and J by 8 bases, 7 bases remained unmatched. Germline loops: CDR1 MGHRA, CDR2 YSYEKL. CDR3 region: CASSQNQGADEAFF. The CDR3 DNA follows: TGCGCCAGCAGCCAAAACCAGGGGGCGGACGAAGCTTTCTTT.

This clonotype was observed a handful of times. J is TRBJ2-5 and V is TRBV20-1, with D perhaps matching TRBD1 (6 bases). The V gene's germline CDR1 is DFQATT and CDR2 SNEGSKA (reference sequence). V was trimmed by 3 bases and J by 5 bases, leaving 16 bases between them. This CDR3 contains 14 residues. DNA of the CDR3: TGCAGTGCTAGCAGGGGCCCTGTGGGGGAGACCCAGTACTTC. Translating gives CSASRGPVGETQYF.

This clonotype was seen a handful of times. J is TRBJ2-2 and V is TRBV11-2; 11 positions agree with TRBD2. J lost 5 bases, V lost 11 bases, and 10 bases had no gene match. The CDR3 runs to 15 residues. Germline V gene data show CDR1 as SGHAT and CDR2 as FQNNGV. CDR3 residues: CAERTGTSGTGELFF. DNA for the CDR3: TGTGCCGAAAGAACCGGGACTAGCGGTACCGGGGAGCTGTTTTTT.

This sequence joins TRBV7-9 and TRBJ2-2; tentative D call: TRBD2 (6 bases). This CDR3 contains 14 residues. Germline CDR1 SEHNR, CDR2 FQNEAQ (reference sequence). V dropped 3 bases and J dropped 7 bases, with 12 bases sitting between them. The CDR3 spells CASSFFRGGGELFF. The DNA for the CDR3 is TGTGCCAGCAGCTTCTTTCGGGGAGGCGGGGAGCTGTTTTTT.

This clonotype was picked up a small number of times. V gene TRBV29-1 combines with J gene TRBJ1-5, with D unclear. The length of the CDR3 is 14 residues. Germline lookup yields CDR1 SQVTM and CDR2 ANQGSEA. V shed 5 bases and J shed 0 bases, with 11 bases lying between them. CDR3 sequence reads: CSVSDGNSNQPQHF. The CDR3 DNA reads as TGCAGCGTTTCCGACGGGAATAGCAATCAGCCCCAGCATTTT. Complete variable domain (other parts from reference TRBV29-1 and TRBJ1-5): SAVISQKPSRDICQRGTSLTIQCQVDSQVTMMFWYRQQPGQSLTLIATANQGSEATYESGFVIDKFPISRPNLTFSTLTVSNMSPEDSSIYLCSVSDGNSNQPQHFGDGTRLSIL.